This T cell receptor (beta chain) was recovered during a study of T cells after yellow fever vaccination. The CDR3 has 16 amino acids. V shed 4 bases, J shed 6 bases, and the junction held 4 bases outside the gene matches. CDR1 and CDR2 (germline): SGHTA, FQGNSA. This clonotype occurred a few times. From the 5' RACE reads, TCRdb called clonotypes with MiXCR, one entry per CDR3 protein. The sample holds hundreds of thousands of distinct CDR3 sequences, around an eighth seen once. The gene calls are TRBV7-2 and TRBJ2-1, with TRBD2 matching over 15 bases. The sequence was collected from a man aged 30 to 45 who received the YFV17D yellow fever vaccine. The sample in question was PBMCs, obtained on the day of the yellow fever booster vaccination. CDR3 in amino acids: CASSWGLAGGSNEQFF. CDR3 sequence (DNA): TGTGCCAGCAGCTGGGGACTAGCGGGAGGAAGCAATGAGCAGTTCTTC. The full variable domain, rest sourced from reference TRBV7-2 and TRBJ2-1, is GAGVSQSPSNKVTEKGKDVELRCDPISGHTALYWYRQSLGQGLEFLIYFQGNSAPDKSGLPSDRFSAERTGGSVSTLTIQRTQQEDSAVYLCASSWGLAGGSNEQFFGPGTRLTVL.